The next 17 T cell receptor beta chains were all read from a single sample in a study of blood T cells in healthy people across ages. The use of a sample-barcoded 5' primer and a J-beta primer mix characterized a second PCR of about 7 to 12 cycles. TCRdb processed the 5' RACE reads anew with MiXCR; each CDR3 protein has one entry. The sample shows about 1,400,000 distinct CDR3 sequences, 42% of them seen only once. Sequencing input: blood. These receptors were collected from a woman between 18 and 30 years old in good health.

Comment on this clonotype: The junction shows a germline mismatch at one end, possibly a read error. V usage is TRBV7-7 and J usage is TRBJ2-1; D might be TRBD1 (6 bases). The J call is uncertain, as TRBJ2-7 better fits the DNA end. This CDR3 is built from 15 residues. Germline CDR1 SSHAT, CDR2 FNYEAQ (reference sequence). The CDR3 spells CASSHDRSLHNEQYF. The CDR3 DNA sequence: TGTGCTAGCAGCCACGACAGGTCCTTACACAATGAGCAGTACTTC.

This clonotype has just one count. The chain uses TRBV10-3 and TRBJ2-3; TRBD2 agrees at 7 bases. The CDR3 runs 17 residues. The trim removed 3 bases at V and 5 bases at J, leaving 14 bases unmatched. From germline, CDR1 is ENHRY and CDR2 SYGVKD. The CDR3 bases are TGTGCCATCAGTGACCGAACCGGACTAGTTGGTGGAGATACGCAGTATTTT. It translates to CAISDRTGLVGGDTQYF.

This clonotype was observed a few times. The chain employs TRBV7-9 and TRBJ2-1; 8 bases align to TRBD2. With 2 bases clipped from V and 10 bases from J, the junction kept 10 bases outside the gene matches. The CDR3 is 15 amino acids. Looked up from germline, CDR1 is SEHNR and CDR2 is FQNEAQ (reference sequence). The CDR3, as DNA: TGTGCCAGCAGCTTACGGACTAGCTTCGTCATAGAGCAGTTCTTC. This gives the protein CASSLRTSFVIEQFF.

The chain recombines TRBV6-5 with TRBJ1-2; possibly TRBD1 for D (5 bases). The CDR3 sequence is 13 residues long. Trimming left V 4 bases short and J 8 bases short, with 14 bases between. The germline V gene encodes CDR1 MNHEY and CDR2 SVGAGI. The DNA of the CDR3 is TGTGCCAGCAGTTTCCCGACGGGGGACGGCTACACCTTC. This encodes CASSFPTGDGYTF.

The V and J genes are TRBV13 and TRBJ2-5; 11 bases are a match to TRBD2. There are 17 residues in the CDR3. With V trimmed by 3 bases and J by 0 bases, 6 bases remained unmatched. Germline CDR1 and CDR2: PRHDT and FYEKMQ (reference sequence). This chain's CDR3 is CASSFELAGAYQETQYF. The CDR3 DNA follows: TGTGCCAGCAGCTTCGAACTAGCGGGGGCGTACCAAGAGACCCAGTACTTC.

The rearrangement uses TRBV20-1 and TRBJ1-2; possible D gene TRBD1, 6 bases. Trimming cost V 0 bases and J 5 bases, with 22 bases left between them. This CDR3 is built from 17 residues. Germline CDR1 DFQATT, CDR2 SNEGSKA (reference sequence). The CDR3 spells CSARETRRVQGLYGYTF. Here the CDR3 DNA reads TGCAGTGCTAGAGAAACAAGGAGGGTACAGGGATTATATGGCTACACCTTC.

The rearrangement links TRBV11-2 to TRBJ1-5; tentatively, D is TRBD1 (6 bases). This CDR3 has 16 residues. V lost 4 bases and J 6 bases, leaving 19 bases between the germline ends. Germline CDR1 reads SGHAT; CDR2 reads FQNNGV. The CDR3: CASSSGIPKGGQPQHF. CDR3 bases: TGTGCCAGCAGCTCCGGGATTCCAAAAGGGGGTCAGCCCCAGCATTTT. Full variable domain (remainder filled in from reference TRBV11-2 and TRBJ1-5): EAGVAQSPRYKIIEKRQSVAFWCNPISGHATLYWYQQILGQGPKLLIQFQNNGVVDDSQLPKDRFSAERLKGVDSTLKIQPAKLEDSAVYLCASSSGIPKGGQPQHFGDGTRLSIL.

This clonotype was counted between two and nine times. The chain links TRBV4-2 to TRBJ2-7, with D perhaps given as TRBD1 or TRBD2 (5 bases each). CDR1 is LGHNA and CDR2 is YNFKEQ in the germline V gene. The CDR3 contains 16 residues. The ends were cut back, 2 bases at V and 2 bases at J, with 16 bases in the middle. The CDR3 nucleotides are TGTGCCAGCAGCCAACGTCCCGGGACCGATCCCTACGAGCAGTACTTC. Encoded protein: CASSQRPGTDPYEQYF.

V and J are TRBV5-8 and TRBJ1-2; D remains unclear. The CDR3 covers 15 residues. Between the trimmed V and J ends, which lost 4 bases and 3 bases, there was a span of 16 bases. Germline lookup yields CDR1 SGHTS and CDR2 YDEGEE. The CDR3 sequence is CASSNSVPGDYGYTF. The CDR3 DNA reads TGTGCCAGCAGCAACAGTGTACCGGGTGACTATGGCTACACCTTC.

This clonotype was observed a handful of times. The chain has TRBV29-1 and TRBJ1-2, with 7 bases lining up with TRBD1. CDR1 and CDR2 from the germline V gene are SQVTM and ANQGSEA. The CDR3 consists of 14 residues. V gave up 0 bases and J gave up 7 bases; unmatched junction bases: 8. CDR3 amino acids: CSVEDLYYRGGYTF. In DNA, the CDR3 is TGCAGCGTTGAAGATCTCTATTACAGGGGTGGCTACACCTTC.

The chain links TRBV20-1 to TRBJ2-5, with TRBD1 matching 12 bases. The J call is uncertain, as TRBJ2-7 better fits the DNA end. The CDR3 totals 15 residues. Germline V CDR1 and CDR2: DFQATT, SNEGSKA (reference sequence). Here the CDR3 DNA reads TGCAGTGCTACTAATCCGGGACAGGGGGCTGGCGAGCAGTACTTC. Protein sequence: CSATNPGQGAGEQYF.

This chain uses TRBV7-8 with TRBJ2-1, with 8 positions matching TRBD2. After removal of 1 base from V and 8 bases from J, the junction contained 4 bases not matched to a gene. Germline V gene data show CDR1 as SGHVS and CDR2 as FQNEAQ. The CDR3 length is 14 residues. The CDR3 is CASSLEAGGYEQFF. The CDR3 DNA reads TGTGCCAGCAGCTTAGAGGCGGGAGGCTATGAGCAGTTCTTC.

The chain uses TRBV10-3 and TRBJ1-6, with 9 bases identical to TRBD1. CDR1 and CDR2 from the germline V gene are ENHRY and SYGVKD. Unmatched junction bases numbered 4, after V lost 3 bases and J lost 4 bases. The CDR3 has 16 amino acids. CDR3 sequence: CAISESTGGYNSPLHF. The CDR3 DNA sequence: TGTGCCATCAGTGAATCGACAGGGGGTTATAATTCACCCCTCCACTTT.

This clonotype appeared a single time. The J gene is TRBJ2-4, the V gene TRBV28; either TRBD1 or TRBD2 may supply D (6 bases each). Germline lookup yields CDR1 MDHEN and CDR2 SYDVKM. CDR3 size: 15 residues. Trimming stripped 8 bases from V and 8 bases from J, with 22 bases between. The CDR3 sequence is CASGGLGGPEDIQYF. As DNA, the CDR3 is TGTGCCAGCGGGGGCCTGGGGGGTCCTGAGGACATTCAGTACTTC.

The DNA for the CDR3 is TGTGCCAGCAGTCGCAGCGGGGGCGCACGATCCACAGATACGCAGTATTTT. This encodes CASSRSGGARSTDTQYF. The chain joins TRBV28 to TRBJ2-3; 8 bases map to TRBD2. This CDR3 region has 17 residues. Germline CDR1 reads MDHEN; CDR2 reads SYDVKM. Trimming at V came to 5 bases and at J to 2 bases, leaving 12 bases not matched to a gene.

For this clonotype: This may arise from a read error, as a much more abundant clone is one base away. The chain has TRBV5-1 and TRBJ1-2; no clear D. Germline lookup yields CDR1 SGHRS and CDR2 YFSETQ. The CDR3 extends over 14 amino acids. CDR3 amino acids: CASSPEMAARGCTF. The DNA of the CDR3 is TGCGCCAGCAGCCCCGAAATGGCAGCCAGAGGCTGCACCTTC. The full variable domain, in which reference TRBV5-1 and TRBJ1-2 provide the parts outside the CDR3, is KAGVTQTPRYLIKTRGQQVTLSCSPISGHRSVSWYQQTPGQGLQFLFEYFSETQRNKGNFPGRFSGRQFSNSRSEMNVSTLELGDSALYLCASSPEMAARGCTFGSGTRLTVV.

This clonotype was picked up many times. The V and J genes are TRBV11-2 and TRBJ2-7, with D possibly being TRBD2 (6 bases). CDR1 SGHAT and CDR2 FQNNGV come from the germline V gene. V gave up 1 base and J gave up 3 bases, with 10 bases separating them. The CDR3 runs to 14 residues. The CDR3 sequence: CASSLGTMGYEQYF. The CDR3 coding sequence is TGTGCCAGCAGCTTAGGGACTATGGGCTACGAGCAGTACTTC.